These 9 T cell receptor beta chains share one sample of origin, sequenced in a study of long-term antiretroviral therapy in people with HIV (dated by TCRdb to the early 2020s). The immunoSEQ hsTCRB v3.0 assay was used at survey level resolution to sequence the TRB variable region. TCRdb holds this immuneACCESS table with in-frame rearrangements only. Some clones are missing; in checked studies, unresolved V genes explain under half, and the rest has no known cause. A total of under 30,000 clones appear in this sample, approximately 80% of them only once. The biggest ten clones account for 5% to 6.5% of the sample. The sequences come from unsorted PBMCs, collected 4.4 years after starting antiretroviral therapy. These receptors were collected from a man aged 30 to 45 with HIV.

This chain links TRBV2 with TRBJ2-7; 7 positions match TRBD1. This CDR3 spans 13 amino acids. Germline CDR1 SNHLY, CDR2 FYNNEI. J gave up 0 bases and V 9 bases, and 5 bases lay outside the gene matches. The CDR3 region has the DNA TGTGCCAGTACCGGGACAGACTCCTACGAGCAGTACTTC. It codes for CASTGTDSYEQYF.

This clone appeared once. The rearrangement uses TRBV6-5 and TRBJ2-7; D call uncertain. This CDR3 contains 13 residues. Trimming cost V 5 bases and J 0 bases, with 8 bases left between them. Germline V CDR1 and CDR2: MNHEY, SVGAGI. This CDR3 reads CASSGPHSYEQYF. In nucleotides, the CDR3 is TGTGCCAGCAGTGGCCCCCACTCCTACGAGCAGTACTTC.

This CDR3 reads CASSPPGAIYGYTF. The CDR3 nucleotides read TGTGCCAGCTCACCACCAGGGGCGATCTATGGCTACACCTTC. This chain connects TRBV18 to TRBJ1-2; a weak D match, TRBD1 (5 bases). Between the trimmed V and J ends, which lost 0 bases and 4 bases, there was a span of 9 bases. This CDR3 is built from 14 residues. CDR1 is KGHSH, CDR2 LQKENI, per germline.

The chain has TRBV9 and TRBJ1-5, with D perhaps matching TRBD1 (5 bases). The V end was cut by 5 bases, the J end by 4 bases, with 22 bases between. The CDR3 extends over 17 amino acids. Germline V lookup: CDR1 SGDLS, CDR2 YYNGEE. This chain's CDR3 is CASSNEGRPGGNQPQHF. The DNA of the CDR3 is TGTGCCAGCAGTAATGAGGGCCGCCCTGGGGGGAATCAGCCCCAGCATTTT.

The chain employs TRBV11-2 and TRBJ2-7, with D perhaps being TRBD1 or TRBD2 (6 bases each). The CDR3 loop spans 15 amino acids. Per germline, CDR1 SGHAT and CDR2 FQNNGV. V lost 3 bases, J lost 7 bases, and 19 bases lay in between. CDR3 region: CASSFFTMGGFEQYF. The CDR3, as DNA: TGTGCCAGCAGCTTTTTCACAATGGGGGGCTTTGAGCAGTACTTC. Full variable domain (missing parts from reference TRBV11-2 and TRBJ2-7): EAGVAQSPRYKIIEKRQSVAFWCNPISGHATLYWYQQILGQGPKLLIQFQNNGVVDDSQLPKDRFSAERLKGVDSTLKIQPAKLEDSAVYLCASSFFTMGGFEQYFGPGTRLTVT.

V usage is TRBV5-6 and J usage is TRBJ1-2; perhaps TRBD1 as D (5 bases). Trimming stripped 1 base from V and 4 bases from J, with 11 bases between. CDR1 and CDR2 (germline): SGHDT, YYEEEE. The CDR3 has 14 amino acids. The CDR3 nucleotides are TGTGCCAGCAGCTTGAGGGACGGCTCCTATGGCTACACCTTC. Translated, it gives CASSLRDGSYGYTF. Drawing the rest from reference TRBV5-6 and TRBJ1-2, the complete variable domain is DAGVTQSPTHLIKTRGQQVTLRCSPKSGHDTVSWYQQALGQGPQFIFQYYEEEERQRGNFPDRFSGHQFPNYSSELNVNALLLGDSALYLCASSLRDGSYGYTFGSGTRLTVV.

The J gene is TRBJ1-2, the V gene TRBV4-3, with TRBD1 matching 12 bases. The CDR3 has 14 residues. V shed 4 bases and J 11 bases; nucleotides not matched to a gene: 8. Germline CDR1 and CDR2: LGHNA and YSLEER. CDR3 bases: TGCGCCAGCAGCCGCTCCGGGACAGGGGGCCGGTACACCTTC. Translation gives CASSRSGTGGRYTF.

This chain joins TRBV19 and TRBJ2-7; TRBD1 matches 11 bases. With 9 bases clipped from V and 3 bases from J, the junction kept 10 bases outside the gene matches. The CDR3 is 15 residues long. Germline CDR1 and CDR2: LNHDA and SQIVND (reference sequence). The CDR3 reads CASGQGANNYYEQYF. The CDR3 bases are TGTGCCAGCGGACAGGGGGCCAACAATTACTACGAGCAGTACTTC.

This chain joins TRBV6-5 and TRBJ1-2, with D possibly TRBD1 on 5 matching bases. Trimming cost V 4 bases and J 5 bases, with 17 bases left between them. The CDR3 is 15 amino acids. Germline CDR1 MNHEY, CDR2 SVGAGI. The CDR3 DNA reads as TGTGCCAGCAGTTCCGGGACGGACGCTACTTATGGCTACACCTTC. Protein product: CASSSGTDATYGYTF.